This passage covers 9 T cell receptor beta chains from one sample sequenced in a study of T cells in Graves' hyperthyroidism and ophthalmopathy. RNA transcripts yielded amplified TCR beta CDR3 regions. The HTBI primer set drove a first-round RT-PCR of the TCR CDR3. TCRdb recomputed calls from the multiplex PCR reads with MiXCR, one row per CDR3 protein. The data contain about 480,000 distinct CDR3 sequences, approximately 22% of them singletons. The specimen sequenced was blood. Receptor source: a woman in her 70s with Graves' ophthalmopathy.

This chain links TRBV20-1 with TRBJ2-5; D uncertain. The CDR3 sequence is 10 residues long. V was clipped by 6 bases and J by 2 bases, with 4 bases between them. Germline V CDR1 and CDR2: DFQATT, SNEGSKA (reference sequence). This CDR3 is CSAEQETQYF. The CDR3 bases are TGCAGTGCCGAACAAGAGACCCAGTACTTC.

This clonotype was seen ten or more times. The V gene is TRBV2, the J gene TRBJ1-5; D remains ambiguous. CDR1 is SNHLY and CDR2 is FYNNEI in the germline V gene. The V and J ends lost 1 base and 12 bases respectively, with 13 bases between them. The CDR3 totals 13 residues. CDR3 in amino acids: CASSEGTSAGQHF. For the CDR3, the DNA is TGTGCCAGCAGTGAAGGGACGTCCGCGGGCCAGCATTTT.

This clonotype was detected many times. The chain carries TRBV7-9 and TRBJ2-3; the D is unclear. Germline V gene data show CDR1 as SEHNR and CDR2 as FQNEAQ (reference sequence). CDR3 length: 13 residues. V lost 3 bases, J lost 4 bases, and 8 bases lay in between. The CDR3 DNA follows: TGTGCCAGCAGCTTCGGTTTCCCAGATACGCAGTATTTT. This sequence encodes CASSFGFPDTQYF.

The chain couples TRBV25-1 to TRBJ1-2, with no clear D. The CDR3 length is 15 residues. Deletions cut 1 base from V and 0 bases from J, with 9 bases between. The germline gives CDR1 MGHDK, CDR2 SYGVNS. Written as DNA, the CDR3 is TGTGCCAGCAGTGAATCGTCCGGAGCTAACTATGGCTACACCTTC. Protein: CASSESSGANYGYTF.

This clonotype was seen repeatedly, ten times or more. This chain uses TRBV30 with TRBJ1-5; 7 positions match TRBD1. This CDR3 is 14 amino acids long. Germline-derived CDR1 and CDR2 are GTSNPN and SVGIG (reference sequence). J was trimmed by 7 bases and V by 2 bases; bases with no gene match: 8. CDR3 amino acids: CAWSKTGNGQPQHF. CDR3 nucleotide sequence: TGTGCCTGGAGTAAGACAGGGAATGGACAGCCCCAGCATTTT.

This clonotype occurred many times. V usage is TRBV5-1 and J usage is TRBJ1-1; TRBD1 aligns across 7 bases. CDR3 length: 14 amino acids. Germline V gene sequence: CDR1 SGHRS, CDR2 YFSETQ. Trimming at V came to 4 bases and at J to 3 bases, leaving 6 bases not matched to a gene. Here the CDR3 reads CASSIDRADTEAFF. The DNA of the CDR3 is TGCGCCAGCAGCATAGACAGGGCCGACACTGAAGCTTTCTTT.

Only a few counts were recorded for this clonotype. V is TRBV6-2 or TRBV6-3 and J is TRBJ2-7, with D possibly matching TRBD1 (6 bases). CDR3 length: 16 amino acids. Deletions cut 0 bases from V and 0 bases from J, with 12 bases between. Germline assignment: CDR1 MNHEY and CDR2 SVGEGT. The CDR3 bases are TGTGCCAGCAGTTACTCGACAGGACAGATCTCCTACGAGCAGTACTTC. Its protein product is CASSYSTGQISYEQYF.

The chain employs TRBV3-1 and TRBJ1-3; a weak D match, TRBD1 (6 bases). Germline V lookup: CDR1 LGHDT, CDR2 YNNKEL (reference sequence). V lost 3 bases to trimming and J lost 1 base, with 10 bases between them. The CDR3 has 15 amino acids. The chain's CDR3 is CASSQDTGSGNTIYF. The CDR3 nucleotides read TGTGCCAGCAGCCAGGATACAGGGTCTGGAAACACCATATATTTT. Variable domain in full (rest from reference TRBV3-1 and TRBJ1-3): DTAVSQTPKYLVTQMGNDKSIKCEQNLGHDTMYWYKQDSKKFLKIMFSYNNKELIINETVPNRFSPKSPDKAHLNLHINSLELGDSAVYFCASSQDTGSGNTIYFGEGSWLTVV.

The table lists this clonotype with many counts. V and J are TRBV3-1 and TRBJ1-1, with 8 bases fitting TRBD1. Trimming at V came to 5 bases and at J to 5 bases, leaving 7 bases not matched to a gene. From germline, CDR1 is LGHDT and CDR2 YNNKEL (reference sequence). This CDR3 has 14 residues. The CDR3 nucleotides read TGTGCCAGCAGCTTTGGACAGGGTGGGACTGAAGCTTTCTTT. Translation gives CASSFGQGGTEAFF.